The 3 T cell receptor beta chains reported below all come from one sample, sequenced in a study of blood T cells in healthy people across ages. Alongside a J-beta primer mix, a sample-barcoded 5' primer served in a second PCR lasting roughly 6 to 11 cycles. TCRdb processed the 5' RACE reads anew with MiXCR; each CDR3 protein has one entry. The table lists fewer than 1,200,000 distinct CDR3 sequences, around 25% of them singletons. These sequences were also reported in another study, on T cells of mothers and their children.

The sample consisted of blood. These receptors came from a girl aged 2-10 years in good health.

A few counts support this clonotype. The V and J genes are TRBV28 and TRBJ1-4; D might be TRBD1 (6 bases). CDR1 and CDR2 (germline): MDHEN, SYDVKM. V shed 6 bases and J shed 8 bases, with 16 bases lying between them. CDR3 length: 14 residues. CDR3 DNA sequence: TGTGCCAGCAGCCTAGGGACAAGGGTAGAAAAACTGTTTTTT. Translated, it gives CASSLGTRVEKLFF.

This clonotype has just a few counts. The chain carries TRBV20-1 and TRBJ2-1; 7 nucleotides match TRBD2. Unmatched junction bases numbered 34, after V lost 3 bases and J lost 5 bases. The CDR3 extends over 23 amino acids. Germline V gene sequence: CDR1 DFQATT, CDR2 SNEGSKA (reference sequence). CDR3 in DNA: TGCAGTGCTAGGGCTGTCCGACGAACCGAGCGAGGACGGGGGAGGGCCCTAAACAATGAGCAGTTCTTC. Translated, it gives CSARAVRRTERGRGRALNNEQFF.

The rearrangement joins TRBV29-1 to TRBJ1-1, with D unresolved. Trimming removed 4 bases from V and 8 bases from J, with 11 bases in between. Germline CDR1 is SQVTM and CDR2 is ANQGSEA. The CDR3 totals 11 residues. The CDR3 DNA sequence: TGCAGCGTTGTAAAAGGTGGGGAAGCTTTCTTT. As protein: CSVVKGGEAFF.